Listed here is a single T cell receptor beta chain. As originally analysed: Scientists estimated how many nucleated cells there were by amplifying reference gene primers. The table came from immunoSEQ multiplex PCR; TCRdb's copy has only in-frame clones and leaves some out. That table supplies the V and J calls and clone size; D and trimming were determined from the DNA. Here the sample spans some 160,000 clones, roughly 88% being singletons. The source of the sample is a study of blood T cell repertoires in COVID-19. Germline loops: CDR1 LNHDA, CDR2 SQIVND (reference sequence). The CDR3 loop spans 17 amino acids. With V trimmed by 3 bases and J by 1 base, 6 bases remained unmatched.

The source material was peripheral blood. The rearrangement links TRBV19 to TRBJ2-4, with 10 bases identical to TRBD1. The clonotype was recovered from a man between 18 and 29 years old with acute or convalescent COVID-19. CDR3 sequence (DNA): TGTGCCAGTAGTATGTATGGACAGGGGGTGGCCAAAAACATTCAGTACTTC. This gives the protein CASSMYGQGVAKNIQYF.